What follows are 6 T cell receptor beta chains derived from one specimen sequenced in a study of shared clonotypes between healthy human individuals. Clones were read by immunoSEQ multiplex PCR, and TCRdb kept only the in-frame ones, dropping some. The data hold 2 million or so clones, with roughly 94% observed a single time. The sample comprised naive CD4+ T cells sorted from blood. The subset: CD45RA+ positively selected. The receptors were gathered from a young man in good health.

V is TRBV2 and J is TRBJ1-3, with a possible D match to TRBD1 (6 bases). This CDR3 has 15 residues. In germline, CDR1 is SNHLY, CDR2 FYNNEI. The V end lost 9 bases, the J end lost 0 bases, and 15 bases lay between the germline ends. CDR3 nucleotides: TGTGCCAGTACTGAGACAGGCAACTCTGGAAACACCATATATTTT. Its protein product is CASTETGNSGNTIYF.

This clone was seen a single time. The V and J genes are TRBV2 and TRBJ2-3, with 7 bases fitting TRBD2. J gave up 9 bases and V 2 bases, and 5 bases lay outside the gene matches. The CDR3 runs 13 residues. Germline loops: CDR1 SNHLY, CDR2 FYNNEI. The CDR3 loop is CASSEPVGGTQYF. The CDR3 nucleotides read TGTGCCAGCAGTGAACCCGTGGGAGGGACGCAGTATTTT.

The chain joins TRBV28 to TRBJ2-7; the match to TRBD1 covers 11 bases. The CDR3 consists of 15 residues. Germline loops: CDR1 MDHEN, CDR2 SYDVKM. V lost 2 bases and J lost 2; bases outside the gene matches: 2. CDR3: CASSLGTGGTYEQYF. In DNA form, the CDR3 reads TGTGCCAGCAGTTTAGGGACAGGGGGTACCTACGAGCAGTACTTC.

The chain has TRBV5-1 and TRBJ1-4; no clear D gene. Germline V gene sequence: CDR1 SGHRS, CDR2 YFSETQ. Trimming cost V 0 bases and J 0 bases, with 9 bases left between them. CDR3 length equals 16 residues. The CDR3 coding sequence is TGCGCCAGCAGCTTGGGCGCGCTGACAACTAATGAAAAACTGTTTTTT. It yields the protein CASSLGALTTNEKLFF. Variable domain in full (rest from reference TRBV5-1 and TRBJ1-4): KAGVTQTPRYLIKTRGQQVTLSCSPISGHRSVSWYQQTPGQGLQFLFEYFSETQRNKGNFPGRFSGRQFSNSRSEMNVSTLELGDSALYLCASSLGALTTNEKLFFGSGTQLSVL.

As regards this clone: A clone one base away is much larger, so this may be a read error. The sample carries other DNA sequences with the same CDR3. The chain is built from TRBV6-5 and TRBJ1-6; no reliable D call. This CDR3 has 12 residues. Germline assignment: CDR1 MNHEY and CDR2 SVGAGI. Trimming took 5 bases from V and 8 from J, leaving 7 bases between them. CDR3 residues: CASSTGDSPLHF. CDR3 sequence (DNA): TGTGCCAGCAGTACCGGGGATTCACCCCTCCACTTT.

The chain links TRBV18 to TRBJ2-1, with TRBD2 matching over 12 bases. Per the germline V gene, CDR1 is KGHSH and CDR2 is LQKENI. The CDR3 consists of 18 residues. The trim removed 0 bases at V and 7 bases at J, leaving 10 bases unmatched. CDR3 residues: CASSPPLAGGSPQNEQFF. In DNA, the CDR3 is TGTGCCAGCTCACCACCACTAGCGGGGGGCTCTCCGCAAAATGAGCAGTTCTTC.